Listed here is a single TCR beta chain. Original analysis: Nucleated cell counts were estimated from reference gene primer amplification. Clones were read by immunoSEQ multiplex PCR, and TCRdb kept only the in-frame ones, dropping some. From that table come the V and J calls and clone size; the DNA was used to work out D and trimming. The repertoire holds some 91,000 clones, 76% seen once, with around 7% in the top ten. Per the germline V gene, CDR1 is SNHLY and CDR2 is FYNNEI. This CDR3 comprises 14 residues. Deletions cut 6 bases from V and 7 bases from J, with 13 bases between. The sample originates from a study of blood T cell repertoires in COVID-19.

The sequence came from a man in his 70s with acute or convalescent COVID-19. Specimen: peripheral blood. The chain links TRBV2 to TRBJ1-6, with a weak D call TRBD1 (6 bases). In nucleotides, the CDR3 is TGTGCCAGCAGGTCCGGGCAGGGGAATTCACCCCTCCACTTT. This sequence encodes CASRSGQGNSPLHF.